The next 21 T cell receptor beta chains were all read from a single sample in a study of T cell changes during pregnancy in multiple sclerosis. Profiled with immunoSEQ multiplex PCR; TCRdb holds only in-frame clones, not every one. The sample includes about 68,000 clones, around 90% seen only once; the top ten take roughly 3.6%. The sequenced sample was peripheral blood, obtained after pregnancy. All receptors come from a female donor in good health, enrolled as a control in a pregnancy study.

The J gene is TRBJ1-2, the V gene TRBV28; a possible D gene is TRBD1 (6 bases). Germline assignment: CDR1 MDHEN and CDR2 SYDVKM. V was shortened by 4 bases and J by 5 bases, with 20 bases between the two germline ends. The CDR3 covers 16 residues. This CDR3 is CASSSQPPTGRYGYTF. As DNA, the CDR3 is TGTGCCAGCAGTTCGCAGCCCCCGACAGGCCGGTATGGCTACACCTTC.

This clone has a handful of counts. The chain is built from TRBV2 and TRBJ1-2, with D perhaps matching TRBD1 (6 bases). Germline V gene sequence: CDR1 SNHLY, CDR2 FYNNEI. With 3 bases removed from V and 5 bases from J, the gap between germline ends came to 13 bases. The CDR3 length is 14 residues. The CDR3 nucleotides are TGTGCCAGCAGTGAGGGACAACGAGTTTATGGCTACACCTTC. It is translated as CASSEGQRVYGYTF.

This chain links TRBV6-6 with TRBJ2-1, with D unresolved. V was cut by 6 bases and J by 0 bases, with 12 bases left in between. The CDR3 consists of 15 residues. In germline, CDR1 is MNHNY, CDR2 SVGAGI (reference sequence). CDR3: CASRPGPNSYNEQFF. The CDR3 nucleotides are TGTGCCAGCAGGCCGGGTCCTAACTCCTACAATGAGCAGTTCTTC.

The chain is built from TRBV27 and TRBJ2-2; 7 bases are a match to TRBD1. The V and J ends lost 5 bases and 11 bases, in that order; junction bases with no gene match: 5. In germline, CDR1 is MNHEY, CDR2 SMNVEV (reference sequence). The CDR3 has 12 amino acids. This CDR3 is CASSHGQVELFF. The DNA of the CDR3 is TGTGCCAGCAGTCACGGACAGGTTGAGCTGTTTTTT.

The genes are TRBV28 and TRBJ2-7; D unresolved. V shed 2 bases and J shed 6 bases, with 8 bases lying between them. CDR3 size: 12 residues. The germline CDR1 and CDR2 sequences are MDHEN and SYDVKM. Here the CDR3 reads CASSLIRFEQYF. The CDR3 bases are TGTGCCAGCAGTTTAATCCGTTTCGAGCAGTACTTC.

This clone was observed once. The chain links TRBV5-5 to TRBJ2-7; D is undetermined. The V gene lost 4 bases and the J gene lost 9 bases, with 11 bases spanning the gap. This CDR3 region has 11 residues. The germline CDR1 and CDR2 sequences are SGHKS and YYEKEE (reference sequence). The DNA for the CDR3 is TGTGCCAGCAGCCCAGGTCTGGGGCAGTACTTC. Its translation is CASSPGLGQYF.

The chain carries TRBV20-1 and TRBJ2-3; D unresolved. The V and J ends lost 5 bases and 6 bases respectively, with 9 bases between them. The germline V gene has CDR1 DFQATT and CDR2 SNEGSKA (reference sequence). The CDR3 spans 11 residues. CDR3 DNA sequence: TGCAGTGCTGAACGCAGGGATACGCAGTATTTT. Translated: CSAERRDTQYF.

CDR3 nucleotides: TGTGCCAGCAGCTTAGGCTCCACTAGCGTCTACGAGCAGTACTTC. Its protein product is CASSLGSTSVYEQYF. The chain joins TRBV7-2 to TRBJ2-7; 7 bases match TRBD2. Trimming removed 1 base from V and 3 bases from J; junction bases left unmatched: 6. This CDR3 spans 15 amino acids. Germline-derived CDR1 and CDR2 are SGHTA and FQGNSA.

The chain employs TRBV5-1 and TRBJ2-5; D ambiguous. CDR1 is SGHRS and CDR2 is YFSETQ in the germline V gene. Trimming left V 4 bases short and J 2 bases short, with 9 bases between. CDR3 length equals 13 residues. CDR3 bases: TGCGCCAGCAGCGAGACTTTACAAGAGACCCAGTACTTC. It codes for CASSETLQETQYF.

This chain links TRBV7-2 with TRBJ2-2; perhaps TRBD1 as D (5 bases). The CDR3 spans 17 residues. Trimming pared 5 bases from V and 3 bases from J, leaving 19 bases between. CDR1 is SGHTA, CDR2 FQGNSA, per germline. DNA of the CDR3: TGTGCCAGCAGCCCCCAGTTTTACAGGCCATACACCGGGGAGCTGTTTTTT. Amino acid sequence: CASSPQFYRPYTGELFF.

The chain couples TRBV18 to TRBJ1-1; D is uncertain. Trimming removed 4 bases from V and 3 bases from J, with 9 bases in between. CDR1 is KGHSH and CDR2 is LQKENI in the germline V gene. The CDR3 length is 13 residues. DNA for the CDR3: TGTGCCAGCTCACGTTCGGAGGACACTGAAGCTTTCTTT. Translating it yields CASSRSEDTEAFF.

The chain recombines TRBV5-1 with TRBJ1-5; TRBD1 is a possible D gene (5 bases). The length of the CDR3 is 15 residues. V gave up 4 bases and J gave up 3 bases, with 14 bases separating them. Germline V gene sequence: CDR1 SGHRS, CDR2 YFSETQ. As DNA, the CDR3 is TGCGCCAGCAGCCCCGACAGCTCCTTCAATCAGCCCCAGCATTTT. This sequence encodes CASSPDSSFNQPQHF.

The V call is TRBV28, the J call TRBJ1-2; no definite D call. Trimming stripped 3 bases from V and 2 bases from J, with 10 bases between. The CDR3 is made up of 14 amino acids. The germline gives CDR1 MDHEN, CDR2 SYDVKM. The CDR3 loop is CASSFSQRNYGYTF. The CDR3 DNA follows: TGTGCCAGCAGTTTCTCACAGCGGAACTATGGCTACACCTTC.

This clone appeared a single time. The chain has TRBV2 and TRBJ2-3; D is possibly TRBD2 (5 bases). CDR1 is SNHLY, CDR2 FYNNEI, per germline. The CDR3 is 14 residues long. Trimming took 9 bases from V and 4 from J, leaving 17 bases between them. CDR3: CARDRAVMADTQYF. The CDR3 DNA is TGTGCCAGAGATAGAGCGGTCATGGCAGATACGCAGTATTTT.

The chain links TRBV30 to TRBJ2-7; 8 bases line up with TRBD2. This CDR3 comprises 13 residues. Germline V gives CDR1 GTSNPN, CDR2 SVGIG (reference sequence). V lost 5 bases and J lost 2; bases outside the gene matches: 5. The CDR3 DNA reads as TGTGCCTGGGAAGCGGGAGAGACCTACGAGCAGTACTTC. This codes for CAWEAGETYEQYF. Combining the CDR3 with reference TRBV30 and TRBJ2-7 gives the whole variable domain SQTIHQWPATLVQPVGSPLSLECTVEGTSNPNLYWYRQAAGRGLQLLFYSVGIGQISSEVPQNLSASRPQDRQFILSSKKLLLSDSGFYLCAWEAGETYEQYFGPGTRLTVT.

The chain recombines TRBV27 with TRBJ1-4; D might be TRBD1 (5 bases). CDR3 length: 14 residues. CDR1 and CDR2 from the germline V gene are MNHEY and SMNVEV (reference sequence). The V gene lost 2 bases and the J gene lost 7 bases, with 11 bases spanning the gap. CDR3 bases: TGTGCCAGCAGTTTACAGGGATCTCTTGAAAAACTGTTTTTT. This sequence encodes CASSLQGSLEKLFF.

The CDR3 DNA reads TGTGCCAGCAATCCCGGGACTTCAGACTACGAGCAGTACTTC. This sequence encodes CASNPGTSDYEQYF. The chain employs TRBV7-9 and TRBJ2-7; TRBD2 is a possible D gene (6 bases). Per germline, CDR1 SEHNR and CDR2 FQNEAQ (reference sequence). The CDR3 has 14 amino acids. Trimming shortened V by 7 bases and J by 3 bases, and 16 bases separated the two germline ends.

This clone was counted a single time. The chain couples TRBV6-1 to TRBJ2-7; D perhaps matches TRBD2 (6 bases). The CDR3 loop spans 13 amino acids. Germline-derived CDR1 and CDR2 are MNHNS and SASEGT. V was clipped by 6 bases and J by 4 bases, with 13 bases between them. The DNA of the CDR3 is TGTGCCAGCAGCGAGGGACTGAGGTACGAGCAGTACTTC. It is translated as CASSEGLRYEQYF.

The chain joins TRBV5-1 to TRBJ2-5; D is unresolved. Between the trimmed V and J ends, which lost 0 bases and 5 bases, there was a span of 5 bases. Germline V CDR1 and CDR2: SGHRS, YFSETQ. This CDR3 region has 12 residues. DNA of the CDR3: TGCGCCAGCAGCTTGGTCGGGGAGACCCAGTACTTC. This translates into CASSLVGETQYF.

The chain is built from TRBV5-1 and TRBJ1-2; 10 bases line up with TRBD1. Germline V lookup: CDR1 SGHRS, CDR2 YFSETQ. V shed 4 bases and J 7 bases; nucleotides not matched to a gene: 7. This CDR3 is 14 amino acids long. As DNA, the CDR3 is TGCGCCAGCAGCACAGGACAGGGGGACTTTGGCTACACCTTC. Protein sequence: CASSTGQGDFGYTF.

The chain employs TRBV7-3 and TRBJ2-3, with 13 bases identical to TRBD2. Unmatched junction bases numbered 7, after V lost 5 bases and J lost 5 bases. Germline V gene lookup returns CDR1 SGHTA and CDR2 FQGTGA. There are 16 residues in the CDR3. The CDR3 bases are TGTGCCAGCAGCGCCGGACTAGCGGGAGCCAGAGATACGCAGTATTTT. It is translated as CASSAGLAGARDTQYF.